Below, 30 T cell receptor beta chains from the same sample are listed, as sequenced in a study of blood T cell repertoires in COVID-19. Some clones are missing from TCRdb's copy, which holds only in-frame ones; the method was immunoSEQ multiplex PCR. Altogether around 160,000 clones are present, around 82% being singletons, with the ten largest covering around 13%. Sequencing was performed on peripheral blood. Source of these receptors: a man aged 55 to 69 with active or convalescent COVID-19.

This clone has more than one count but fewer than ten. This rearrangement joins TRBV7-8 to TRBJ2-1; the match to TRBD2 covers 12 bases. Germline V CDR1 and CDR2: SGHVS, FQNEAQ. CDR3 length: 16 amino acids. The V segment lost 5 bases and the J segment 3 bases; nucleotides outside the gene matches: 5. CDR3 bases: TGTGCCAGCAGCCCCGCACTAGCGGGAGGCTACAATGAGCAGTTCTTC. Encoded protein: CASSPALAGGYNEQFF.

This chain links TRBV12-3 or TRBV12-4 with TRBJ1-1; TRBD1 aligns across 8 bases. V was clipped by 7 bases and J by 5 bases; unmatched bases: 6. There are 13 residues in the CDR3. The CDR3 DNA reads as TGTGCCAGCAATCCGACAGGGGTGACTGAAGCTTTCTTT. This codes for CASNPTGVTEAFF.

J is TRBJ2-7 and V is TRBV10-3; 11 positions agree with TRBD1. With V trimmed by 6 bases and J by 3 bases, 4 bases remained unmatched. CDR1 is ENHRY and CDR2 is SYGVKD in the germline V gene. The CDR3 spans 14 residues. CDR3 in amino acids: CAIRGTGGYYEQYF. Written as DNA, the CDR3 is TGTGCCATCAGGGGGACAGGGGGATACTACGAGCAGTACTTC.

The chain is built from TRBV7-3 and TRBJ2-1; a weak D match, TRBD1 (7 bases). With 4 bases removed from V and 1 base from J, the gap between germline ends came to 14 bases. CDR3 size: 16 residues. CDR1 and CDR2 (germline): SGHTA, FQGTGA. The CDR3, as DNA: TGTGCCAGCAGCTCAGGGGGAGGCTGGTCCTACAATGAGCAGTTCTTC. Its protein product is CASSSGGGWSYNEQFF.

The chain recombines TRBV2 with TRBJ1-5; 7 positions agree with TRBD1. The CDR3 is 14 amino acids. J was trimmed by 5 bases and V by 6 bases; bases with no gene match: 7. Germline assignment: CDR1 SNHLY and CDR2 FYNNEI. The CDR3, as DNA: TGTGCCAGCAGCGCAACAGGGGCAGATCAGCCCCAGCATTTT. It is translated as CASSATGADQPQHF. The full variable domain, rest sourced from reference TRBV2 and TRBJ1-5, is EPEVTQTPSHQVTQMGQEVILRCVPISNHLYFYWYRQILGQKVEFLVSFYNNEISEKSEIFDDQFSVERPDGSNFTLKIRSTKLEDSAMYFCASSATGADQPQHFGDGTRLSIL.

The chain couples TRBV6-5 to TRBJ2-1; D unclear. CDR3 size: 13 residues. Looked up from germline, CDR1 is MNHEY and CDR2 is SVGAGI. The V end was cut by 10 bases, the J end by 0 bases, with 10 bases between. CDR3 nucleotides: TGTGCCATTAAGTCGAGCTCCTACAATGAGCAGTTCTTC. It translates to CAIKSSSYNEQFF.

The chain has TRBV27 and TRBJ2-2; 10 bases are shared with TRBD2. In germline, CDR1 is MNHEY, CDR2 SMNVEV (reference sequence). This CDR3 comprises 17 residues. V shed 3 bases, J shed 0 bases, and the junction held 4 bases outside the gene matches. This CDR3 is CASSLLLAGANTGELFF. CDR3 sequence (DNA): TGTGCCAGCAGTTTGTTGCTAGCGGGAGCGAACACCGGGGAGCTGTTTTTT.

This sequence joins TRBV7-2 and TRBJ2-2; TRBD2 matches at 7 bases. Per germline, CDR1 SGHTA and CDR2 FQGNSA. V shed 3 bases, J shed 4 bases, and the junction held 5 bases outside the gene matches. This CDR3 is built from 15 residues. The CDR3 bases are TGTGCCAGCAGCTTGCGGGGAGGGGTCACCGGGGAGCTGTTTTTT. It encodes CASSLRGGVTGELFF.

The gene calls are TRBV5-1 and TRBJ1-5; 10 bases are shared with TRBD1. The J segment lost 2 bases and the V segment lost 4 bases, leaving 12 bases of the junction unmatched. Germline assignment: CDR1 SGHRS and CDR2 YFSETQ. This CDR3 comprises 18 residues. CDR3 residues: CASSPGQGGPIGNQPQHF. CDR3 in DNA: TGCGCCAGCAGCCCCGGACAGGGGGGGCCTATAGGCAATCAGCCCCAGCATTTT.

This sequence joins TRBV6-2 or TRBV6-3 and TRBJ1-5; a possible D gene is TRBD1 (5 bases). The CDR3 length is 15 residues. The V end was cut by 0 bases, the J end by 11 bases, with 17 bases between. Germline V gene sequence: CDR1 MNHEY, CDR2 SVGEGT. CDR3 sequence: CASSYSGEGYSAQHF. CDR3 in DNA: TGTGCCAGCAGTTACTCAGGGGAGGGCTATTCAGCCCAGCATTTT.

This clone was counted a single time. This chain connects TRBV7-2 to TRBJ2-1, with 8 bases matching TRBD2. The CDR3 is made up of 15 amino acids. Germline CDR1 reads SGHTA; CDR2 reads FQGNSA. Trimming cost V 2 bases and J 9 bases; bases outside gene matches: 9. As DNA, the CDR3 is TGTGCCAGCAGCTTAAACGGGAGGGGGGCAAGTGAGCAGTTCTTC. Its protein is CASSLNGRGASEQFF.

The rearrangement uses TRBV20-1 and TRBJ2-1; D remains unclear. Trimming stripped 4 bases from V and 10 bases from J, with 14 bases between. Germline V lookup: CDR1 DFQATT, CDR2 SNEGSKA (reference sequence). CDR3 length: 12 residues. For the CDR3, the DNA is TGCAGTGCTATTGAAGAGGAGCTGGAGCAGTTCTTC. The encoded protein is CSAIEEELEQFF.

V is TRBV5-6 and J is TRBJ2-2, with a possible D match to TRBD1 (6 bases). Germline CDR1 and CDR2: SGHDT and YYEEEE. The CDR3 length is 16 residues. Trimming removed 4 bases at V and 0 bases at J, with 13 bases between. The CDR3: CASSAWGRPNTGELFF. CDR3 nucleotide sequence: TGTGCCAGCAGCGCCTGGGGGCGGCCGAACACCGGGGAGCTGTTTTTT.

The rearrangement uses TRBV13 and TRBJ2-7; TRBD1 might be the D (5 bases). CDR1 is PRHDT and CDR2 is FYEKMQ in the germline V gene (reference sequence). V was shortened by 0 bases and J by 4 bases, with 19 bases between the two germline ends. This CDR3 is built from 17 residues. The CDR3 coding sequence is TGTGCCAGCAGCTTAGGGCAGGGATTCCCCTATCCTTACGAGCAGTACTTC. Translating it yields CASSLGQGFPYPYEQYF.

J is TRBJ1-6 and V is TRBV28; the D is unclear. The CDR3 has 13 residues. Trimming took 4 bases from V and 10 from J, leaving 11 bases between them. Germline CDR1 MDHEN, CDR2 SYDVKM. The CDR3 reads CASSSRGGSPLHF. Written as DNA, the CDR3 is TGTGCCAGCAGTTCTCGCGGAGGCTCACCCCTCCACTTT.

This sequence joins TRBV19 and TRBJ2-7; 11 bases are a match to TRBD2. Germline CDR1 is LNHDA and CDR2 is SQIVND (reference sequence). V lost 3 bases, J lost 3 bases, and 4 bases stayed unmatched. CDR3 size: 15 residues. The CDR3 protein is CASSMGGLADYEQYF. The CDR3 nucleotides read TGTGCCAGTAGTATGGGGGGACTAGCGGACTACGAGCAGTACTTC. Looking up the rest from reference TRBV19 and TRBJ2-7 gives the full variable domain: DGGITQSPKYLFRKEGQNVTLSCEQNLNHDAMYWYRQDPGQGLRLIYYSQIVNDFQKGDIAEGYSVSREKKESFPLTVTSAQKNPTAFYLCASSMGGLADYEQYFGPGTRLTVT.

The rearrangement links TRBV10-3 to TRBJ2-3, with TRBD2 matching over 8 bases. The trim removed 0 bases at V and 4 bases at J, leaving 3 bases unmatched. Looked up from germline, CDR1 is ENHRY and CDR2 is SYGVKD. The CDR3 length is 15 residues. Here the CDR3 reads CAISESGLGADTQYF. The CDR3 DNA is TGTGCCATCAGTGAGTCGGGACTAGGAGCAGATACGCAGTATTTT.

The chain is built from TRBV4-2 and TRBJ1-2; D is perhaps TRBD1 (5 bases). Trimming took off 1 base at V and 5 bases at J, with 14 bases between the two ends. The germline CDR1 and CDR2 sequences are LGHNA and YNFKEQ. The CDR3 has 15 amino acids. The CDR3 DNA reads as TGTGCCAGCAGCCAAGGCAGGGCAGTCGATTATGGCTACACCTTC. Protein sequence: CASSQGRAVDYGYTF.

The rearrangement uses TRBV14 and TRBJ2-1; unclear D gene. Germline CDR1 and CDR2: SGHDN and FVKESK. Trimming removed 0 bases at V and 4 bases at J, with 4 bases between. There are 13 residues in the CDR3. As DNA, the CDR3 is TGTGCCAGCAGCCAAGAGTCGTACAATGAGCAGTTCTTC. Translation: CASSQESYNEQFF.

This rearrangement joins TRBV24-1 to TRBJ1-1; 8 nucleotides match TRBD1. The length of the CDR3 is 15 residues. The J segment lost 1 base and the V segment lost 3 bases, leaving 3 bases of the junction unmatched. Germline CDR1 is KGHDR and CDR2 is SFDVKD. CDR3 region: CATSDPGTGNTEAFF. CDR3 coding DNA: TGTGCCACCAGTGATCCGGGGACAGGGAACACTGAAGCTTTCTTT.

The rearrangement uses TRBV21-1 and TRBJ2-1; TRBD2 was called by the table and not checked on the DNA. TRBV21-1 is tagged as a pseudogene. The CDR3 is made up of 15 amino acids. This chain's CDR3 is CASSKNWLVVDEQFF. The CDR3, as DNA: TGTGCCAGCAGCAAAAATTGGCTAGTTGTCGATGAGCAGTTCTTC.

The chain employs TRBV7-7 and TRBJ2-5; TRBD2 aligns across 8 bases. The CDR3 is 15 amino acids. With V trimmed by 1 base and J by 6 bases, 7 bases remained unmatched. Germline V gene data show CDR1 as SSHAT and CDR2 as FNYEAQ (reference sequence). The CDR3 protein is CASSLVTSGGQTQYF. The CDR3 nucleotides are TGTGCCAGCAGCTTAGTTACTAGCGGTGGCCAGACCCAGTACTTC.

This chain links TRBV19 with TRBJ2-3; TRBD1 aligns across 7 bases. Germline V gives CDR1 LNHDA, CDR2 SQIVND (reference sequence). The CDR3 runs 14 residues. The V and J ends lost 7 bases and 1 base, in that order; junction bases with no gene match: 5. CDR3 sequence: CASTYGQGTDTQYF. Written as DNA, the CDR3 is TGTGCCAGTACTTATGGACAGGGCACAGATACGCAGTATTTT.

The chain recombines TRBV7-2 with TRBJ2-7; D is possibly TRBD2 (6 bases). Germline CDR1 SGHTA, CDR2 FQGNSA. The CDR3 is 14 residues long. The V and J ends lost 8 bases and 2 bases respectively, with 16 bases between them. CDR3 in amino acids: CASSGPPGAYEQYF. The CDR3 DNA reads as TGTGCCAGCTCCGGACCCCCGGGGGCCTACGAGCAGTACTTC.

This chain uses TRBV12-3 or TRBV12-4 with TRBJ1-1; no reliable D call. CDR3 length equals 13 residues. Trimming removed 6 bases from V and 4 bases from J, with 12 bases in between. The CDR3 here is CASSSTRSTEAFF. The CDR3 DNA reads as TGTGCCAGCAGCTCCACACGGAGCACTGAAGCTTTCTTT.

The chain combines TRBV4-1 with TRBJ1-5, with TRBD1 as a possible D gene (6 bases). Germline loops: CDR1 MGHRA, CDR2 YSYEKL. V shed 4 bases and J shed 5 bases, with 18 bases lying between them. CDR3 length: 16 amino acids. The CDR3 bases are TGCGCCAGCAGCCTTTTTGAGAACAGGGACGATCAGCCCCAGCATTTT. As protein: CASSLFENRDDQPQHF.

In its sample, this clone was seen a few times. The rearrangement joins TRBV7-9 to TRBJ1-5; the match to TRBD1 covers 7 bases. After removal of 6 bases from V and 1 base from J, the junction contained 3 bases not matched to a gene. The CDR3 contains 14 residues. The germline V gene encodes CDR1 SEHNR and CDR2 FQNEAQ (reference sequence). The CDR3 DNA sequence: TGTGCCAGCAGTTTGACAGGGAGCAATCAGCCCCAGCATTTT. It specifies CASSLTGSNQPQHF.

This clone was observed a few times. CDR3 loop: CASSFTSENRYEQYF. The CDR3, as DNA: TGTGCCAGCAGCTTTACTAGCGAGAACCGCTACGAGCAGTACTTC. The genes are TRBV7-2 and TRBJ2-7; TRBD2 aligns across 7 bases. This CDR3 comprises 15 residues. Germline V gene sequence: CDR1 SGHTA, CDR2 FQGNSA. J was trimmed by 3 bases and V by 3 bases; bases with no gene match: 8.

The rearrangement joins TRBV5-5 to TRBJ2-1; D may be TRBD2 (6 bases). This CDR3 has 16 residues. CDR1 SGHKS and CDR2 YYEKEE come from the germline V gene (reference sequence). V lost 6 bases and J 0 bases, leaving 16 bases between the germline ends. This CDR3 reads CASIKEGPSSYNEQFF. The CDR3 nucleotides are TGTGCCAGCATCAAGGAGGGGCCGAGCTCCTACAATGAGCAGTTCTTC.

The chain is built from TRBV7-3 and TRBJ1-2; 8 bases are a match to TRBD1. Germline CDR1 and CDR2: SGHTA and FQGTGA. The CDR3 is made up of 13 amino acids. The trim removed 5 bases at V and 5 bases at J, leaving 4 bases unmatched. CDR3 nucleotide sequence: TGTGCCAGCAGCCCTGGGACAGGTTATGGCTACACCTTC. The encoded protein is CASSPGTGYGYTF. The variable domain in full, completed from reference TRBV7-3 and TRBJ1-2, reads GAGVSQTPSNKVTEKGKYVELRCDPISGHTALYWYRQSLGQGPEFLIYFQGTGAADDSGLPNDRFFAVRPEGSVSTLKIQRTERGDSAVYLCASSPGTGYGYTFGSGTRLTVV.